This entry concerns a single T cell receptor beta chain. Antigen: not known. These data come from a study of T cell responses to AZD1222 COVID-19 vaccine. General study points: Baseline antibody screening turned up just 6 or 7 seropositive AZD1222 recipients.

TCRdb's table, derived via immunoSEQ multiplex PCR, lists solely in-frame clones and lacks some. The repertoire holds 120,000 to 150,000 clones, approximately 90% seen once, with about 3.4% in the top ten. Germline-derived CDR1 and CDR2 are KGHDR and SFDVKD. This CDR3 spans 15 amino acids. Trimming removed 9 bases from V and 3 bases from J; junction bases left unmatched: 4. The sample in question was peripheral blood, obtained on day 0 of AZD1222 vaccination. The chain couples TRBV24-1 to TRBJ1-6; TRBD1 agrees at 10 bases. This clonotype was sampled from an adult in good health. CDR3 sequence: CATPGQGFYNSPLHF. DNA for the CDR3: TGTGCCACCCCGGGACAGGGGTTCTATAATTCACCCCTCCACTTT.